The rows below give T cell receptor beta chains drawn from one sample of a study of post-analysis software for immune sequencing data. A single record per CDR3 protein comes from TCRdb applying MiXCR to the PCR reads. The repertoire holds 650,000 to 850,000 distinct CDR3 sequences, 40% to 55% seen once, with just under 5% in the top ten. Sequenced input: blood. The receptor source for this set is a girl aged 5-17 years with multiple sclerosis. Both conserved end residues are part of each CDR3. Fields, in order: V gene, CDR3 length, J gene, CDR3 protein.

TRBV7-9	16	TRBJ2-1	CASSPLPGGPYNEQFF
TRBV12-3/TRBV12-4	11	TRBJ2-5	CATTQGETQYF
TRBV20-1	15	TRBJ2-7	CSATLPLAGSYEQYF
TRBV12-3/TRBV12-4	13	TRBJ1-2	CASSRTGLGGYTF
TRBV10-3	14	TRBJ1-2	CAISEPGTGCGYTF
TRBV7-9	15	TRBJ2-1	CASSLRELRANEQFF
TRBV30	17	TRBJ2-7	CAWSVLRTAQAPTGQYF
TRBV20-1	14	TRBJ2-1	CSARPLRDVNEQFF
TRBV20-1	11	TRBJ2-5	CSALQVETQYF
TRBV7-9	12	TRBJ2-7	CASSAPQSQQYF
TRBV9	16	TRBJ1-2	CASSVASTARGYGYTF
TRBV29-1	15	TRBJ2-7	CSVWGSTSGSYEQYF
TRBV10-3	14	TRBJ2-7	CAIRRQGGDYEQYF
TRBV15	17	TRBJ1-5	CATSGRPGQGADQPQHF
TRBV5-6	11	TRBJ2-7	CEGGQTYEQYF
TRBV12-3/TRBV12-4	16	TRBJ2-3	CASSPGTELRTDVQYF
TRBV4-1	16	TRBJ2-1	CASSQEGLGVMYEQFF
TRBV20-1	13	TRBJ2-1	CSASGSGDNEQFF
TRBV5-1	14	TRBJ2-5	CASSLDTLQETQYF
TRBV10-3	13	TRBJ1-2	CANWGDRGDGYTF
TRBV29-1	17	-	CSVYPGEPGLAAETQYF
TRBV12-3/TRBV12-4	12	TRBJ1-2	CASLGESYGYTF